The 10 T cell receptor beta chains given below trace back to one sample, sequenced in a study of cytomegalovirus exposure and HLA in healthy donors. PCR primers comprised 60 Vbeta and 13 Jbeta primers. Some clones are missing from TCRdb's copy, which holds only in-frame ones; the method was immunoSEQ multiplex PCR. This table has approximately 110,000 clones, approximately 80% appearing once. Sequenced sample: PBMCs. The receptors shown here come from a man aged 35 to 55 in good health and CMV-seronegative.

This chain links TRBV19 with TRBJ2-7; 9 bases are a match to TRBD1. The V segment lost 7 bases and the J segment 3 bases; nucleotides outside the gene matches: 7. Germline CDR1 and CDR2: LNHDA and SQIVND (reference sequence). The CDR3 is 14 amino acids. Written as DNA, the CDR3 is TGTGCCAGTACCCCCGGGACAGGGTACTACGAGCAGTACTTC. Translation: CASTPGTGYYEQYF.

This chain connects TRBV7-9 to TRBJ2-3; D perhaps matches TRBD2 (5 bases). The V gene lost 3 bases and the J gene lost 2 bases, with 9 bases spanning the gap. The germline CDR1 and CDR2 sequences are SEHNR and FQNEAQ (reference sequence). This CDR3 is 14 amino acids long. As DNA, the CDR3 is TGTGCCAGCAGCTTTTTAGCGAACACAGATACGCAGTATTTT. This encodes CASSFLANTDTQYF.

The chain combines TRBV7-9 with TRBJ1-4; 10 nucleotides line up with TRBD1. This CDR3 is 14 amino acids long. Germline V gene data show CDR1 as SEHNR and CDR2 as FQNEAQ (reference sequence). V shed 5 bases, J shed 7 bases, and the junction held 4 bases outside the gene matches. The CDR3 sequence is CASSIRQGAEKLFF. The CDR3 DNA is TGTGCCAGCAGCATCCGACAGGGGGCTGAAAAACTGTTTTTT.

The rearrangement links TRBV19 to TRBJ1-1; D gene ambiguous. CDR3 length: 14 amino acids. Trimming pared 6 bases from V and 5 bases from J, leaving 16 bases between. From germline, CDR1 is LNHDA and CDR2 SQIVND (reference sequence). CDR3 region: CASSPGVRGTEAFF. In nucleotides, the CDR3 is TGTGCCAGTAGCCCCGGGGTGCGAGGAACTGAAGCTTTCTTT.

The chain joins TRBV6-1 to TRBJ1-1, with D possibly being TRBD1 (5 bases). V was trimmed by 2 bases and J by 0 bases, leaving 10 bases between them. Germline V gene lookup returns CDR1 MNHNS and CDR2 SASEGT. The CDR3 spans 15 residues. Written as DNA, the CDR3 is TGTGCCAGCAGTGAACAGGCGGGGGTGAACACTGAAGCTTTCTTT. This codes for CASSEQAGVNTEAFF.

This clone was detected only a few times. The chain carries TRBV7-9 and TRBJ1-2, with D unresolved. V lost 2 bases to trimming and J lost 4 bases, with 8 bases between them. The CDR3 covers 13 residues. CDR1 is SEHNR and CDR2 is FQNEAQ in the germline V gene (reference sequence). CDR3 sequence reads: CASSLISGYGYTF. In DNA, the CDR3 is TGTGCCAGCAGCTTAATTTCAGGCTATGGCTACACCTTC.

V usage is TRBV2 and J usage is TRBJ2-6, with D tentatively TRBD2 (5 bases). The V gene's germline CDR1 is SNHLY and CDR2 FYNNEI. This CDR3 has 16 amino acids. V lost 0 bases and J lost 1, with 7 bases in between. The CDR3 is CASSEASGSGANVLTF. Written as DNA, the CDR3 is TGTGCCAGCAGTGAAGCATCGGGATCTGGGGCCAACGTCCTGACTTTC.

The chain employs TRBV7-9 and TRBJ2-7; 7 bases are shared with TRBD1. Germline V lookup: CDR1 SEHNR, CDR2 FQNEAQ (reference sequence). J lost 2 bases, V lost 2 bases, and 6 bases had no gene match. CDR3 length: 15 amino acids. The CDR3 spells CASSLPGQKTYEQYF. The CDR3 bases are TGTGCCAGCAGCTTACCGGGACAGAAAACCTACGAGCAGTACTTC.

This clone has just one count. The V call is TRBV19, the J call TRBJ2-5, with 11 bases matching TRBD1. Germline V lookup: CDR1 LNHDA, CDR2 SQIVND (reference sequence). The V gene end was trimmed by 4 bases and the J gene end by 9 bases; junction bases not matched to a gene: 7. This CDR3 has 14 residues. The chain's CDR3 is CASSRSPGQGAQYF. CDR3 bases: TGTGCCAGTAGTAGATCACCGGGACAGGGGGCCCAGTACTTC.

CDR3 sequence (DNA): TGTGCCAGCAGCCGGACAGGGAGCAATCAGCCCCAGCATTTT. Translating gives CASSRTGSNQPQHF. The chain recombines TRBV6-5 with TRBJ1-5; 8 bases match TRBD1. Germline trimming cut 6 bases from V and 1 base from J; bases unmatched to any gene: 2. The germline CDR1 and CDR2 sequences are MNHEY and SVGAGI. The CDR3 sequence is 14 residues long.